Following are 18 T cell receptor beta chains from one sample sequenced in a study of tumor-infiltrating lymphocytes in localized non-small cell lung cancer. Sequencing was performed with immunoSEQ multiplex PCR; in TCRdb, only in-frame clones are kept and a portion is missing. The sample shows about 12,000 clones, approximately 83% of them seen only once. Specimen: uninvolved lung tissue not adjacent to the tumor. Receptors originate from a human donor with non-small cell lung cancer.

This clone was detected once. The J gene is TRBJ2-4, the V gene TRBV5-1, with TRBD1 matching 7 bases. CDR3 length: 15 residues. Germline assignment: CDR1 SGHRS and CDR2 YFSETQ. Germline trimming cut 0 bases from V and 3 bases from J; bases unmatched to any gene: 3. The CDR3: CASSLDGQVKNIQYF. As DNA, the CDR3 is TGCGCCAGCAGCTTGGACGGACAGGTCAAAAACATTCAGTACTTC.

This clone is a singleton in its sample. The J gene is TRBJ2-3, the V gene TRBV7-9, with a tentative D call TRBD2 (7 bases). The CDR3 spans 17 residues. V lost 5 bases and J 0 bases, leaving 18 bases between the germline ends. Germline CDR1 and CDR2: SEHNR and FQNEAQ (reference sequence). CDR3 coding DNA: TGTGCCAGCAGCCTGACTGAGGGGGGGACCAGCACAGATACGCAGTATTTT. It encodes CASSLTEGGTSTDTQYF.

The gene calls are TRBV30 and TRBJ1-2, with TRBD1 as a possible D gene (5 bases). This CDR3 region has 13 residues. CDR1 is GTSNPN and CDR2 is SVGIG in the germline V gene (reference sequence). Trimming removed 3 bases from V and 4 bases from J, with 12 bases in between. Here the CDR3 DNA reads TGTGCCTGGAGCCCGGGACGGAGCTATGGCTACACCTTC. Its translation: CAWSPGRSYGYTF.

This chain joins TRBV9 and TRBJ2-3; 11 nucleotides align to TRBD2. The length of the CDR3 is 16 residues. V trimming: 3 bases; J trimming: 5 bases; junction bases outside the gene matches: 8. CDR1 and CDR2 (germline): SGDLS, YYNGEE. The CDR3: CASSEAGTSGGDTQYF. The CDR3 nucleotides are TGTGCCAGCAGCGAGGCCGGGACTAGCGGCGGAGATACGCAGTATTTT.

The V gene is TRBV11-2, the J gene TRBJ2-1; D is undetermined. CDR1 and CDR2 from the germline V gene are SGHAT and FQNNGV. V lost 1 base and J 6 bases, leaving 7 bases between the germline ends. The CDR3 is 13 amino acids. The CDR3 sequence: CASSLVRSNEQFF. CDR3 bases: TGTGCCAGCAGCTTAGTACGATCCAATGAGCAGTTCTTC.

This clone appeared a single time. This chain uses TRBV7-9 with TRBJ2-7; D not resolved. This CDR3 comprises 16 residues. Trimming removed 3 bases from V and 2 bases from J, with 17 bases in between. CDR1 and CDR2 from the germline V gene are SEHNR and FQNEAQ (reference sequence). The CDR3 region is CASSFPTRSDTYEQYF. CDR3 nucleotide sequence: TGTGCCAGCAGCTTCCCCACAAGGAGTGACACCTACGAGCAGTACTTC.

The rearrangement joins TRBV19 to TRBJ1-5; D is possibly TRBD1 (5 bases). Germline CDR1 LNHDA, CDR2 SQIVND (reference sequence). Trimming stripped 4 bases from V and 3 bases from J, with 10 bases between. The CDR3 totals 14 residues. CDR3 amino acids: CASSTRDFNQPQHF. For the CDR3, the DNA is TGTGCCAGTAGTACCCGGGACTTCAATCAGCCCCAGCATTTT.

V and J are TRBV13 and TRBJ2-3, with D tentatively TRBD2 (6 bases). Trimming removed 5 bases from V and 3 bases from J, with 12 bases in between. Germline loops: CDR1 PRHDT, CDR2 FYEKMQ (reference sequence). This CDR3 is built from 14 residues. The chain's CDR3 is CASSPWGETDTQYF. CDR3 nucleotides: TGTGCCAGCAGCCCGTGGGGGGAAACAGATACGCAGTATTTT.

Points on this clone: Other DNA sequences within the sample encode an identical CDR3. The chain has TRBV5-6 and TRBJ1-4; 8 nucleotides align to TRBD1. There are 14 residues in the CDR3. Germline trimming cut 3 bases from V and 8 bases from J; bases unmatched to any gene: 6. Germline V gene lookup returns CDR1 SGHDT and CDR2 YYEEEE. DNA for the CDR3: TGTGCCAGCAGCTCTGACAGGGGTTTGGAAAAACTGTTTTTT. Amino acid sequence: CASSSDRGLEKLFF.

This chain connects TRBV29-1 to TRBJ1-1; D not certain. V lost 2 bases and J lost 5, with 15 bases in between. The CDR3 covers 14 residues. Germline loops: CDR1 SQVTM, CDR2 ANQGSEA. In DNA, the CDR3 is TGCAGCGTTGAACTCGGCGGGGATTATACTGAAGCTTTCTTT. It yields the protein CSVELGGDYTEAFF.

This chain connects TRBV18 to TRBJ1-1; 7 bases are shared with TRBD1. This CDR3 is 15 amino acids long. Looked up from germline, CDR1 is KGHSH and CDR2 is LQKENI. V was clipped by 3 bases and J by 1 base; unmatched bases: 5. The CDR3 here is CASSPLTGQNTEAFF. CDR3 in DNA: TGTGCCAGCTCACCCTTGACAGGGCAGAACACTGAAGCTTTCTTT.

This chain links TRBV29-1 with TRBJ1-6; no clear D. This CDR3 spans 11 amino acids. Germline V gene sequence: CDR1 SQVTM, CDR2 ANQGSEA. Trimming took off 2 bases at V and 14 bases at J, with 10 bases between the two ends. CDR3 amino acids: CSVEIWGTLHF. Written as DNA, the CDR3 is TGCAGCGTTGAAATTTGGGGTACCCTCCACTTT. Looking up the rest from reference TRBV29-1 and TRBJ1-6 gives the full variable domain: SAVISQKPSRDICQRGTSLTIQCQVDSQVTMMFWYRQQPGQSLTLIATANQGSEATYESGFVIDKFPISRPNLTFSTLTVSNMSPEDSSIYLCSVEIWGTLHFGNGTRLTVT.

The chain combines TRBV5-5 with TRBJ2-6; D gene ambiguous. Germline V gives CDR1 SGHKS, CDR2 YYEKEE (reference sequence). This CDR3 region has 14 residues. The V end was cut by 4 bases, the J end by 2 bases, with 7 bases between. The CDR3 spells CASSLDPGANVLTF. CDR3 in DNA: TGTGCCAGCAGCCTTGATCCTGGGGCCAACGTCCTGACTTTC.

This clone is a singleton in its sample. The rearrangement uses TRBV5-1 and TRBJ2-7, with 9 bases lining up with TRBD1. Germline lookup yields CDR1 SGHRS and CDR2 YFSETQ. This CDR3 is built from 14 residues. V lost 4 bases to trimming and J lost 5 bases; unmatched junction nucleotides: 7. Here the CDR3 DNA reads TGCGCCAGCAGCAGACAGGGGGAATGGGACGAGCAGTACTTC. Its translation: CASSRQGEWDEQYF.

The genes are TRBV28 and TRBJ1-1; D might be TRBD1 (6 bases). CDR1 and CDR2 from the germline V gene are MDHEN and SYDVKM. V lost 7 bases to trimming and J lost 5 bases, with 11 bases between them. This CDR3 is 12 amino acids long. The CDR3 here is CASTQGFTEAFF. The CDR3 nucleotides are TGTGCCAGCACACAGGGCTTTACTGAAGCTTTCTTT.

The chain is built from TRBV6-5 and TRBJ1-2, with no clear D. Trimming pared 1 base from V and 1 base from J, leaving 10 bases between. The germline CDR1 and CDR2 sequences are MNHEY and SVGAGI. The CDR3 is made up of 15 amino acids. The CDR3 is CASSYLVSLNYGYTF. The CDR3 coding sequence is TGTGCCAGCAGTTACTTAGTCAGCCTTAACTATGGCTACACCTTC.

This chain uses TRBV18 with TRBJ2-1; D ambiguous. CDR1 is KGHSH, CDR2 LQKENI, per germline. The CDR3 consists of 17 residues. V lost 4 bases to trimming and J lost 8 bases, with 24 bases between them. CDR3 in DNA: TGTGCCAGCTCACACAGCACCTCGGTTCTCCCTTGGGATGAGCAGTTCTTC. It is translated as CASSHSTSVLPWDEQFF.

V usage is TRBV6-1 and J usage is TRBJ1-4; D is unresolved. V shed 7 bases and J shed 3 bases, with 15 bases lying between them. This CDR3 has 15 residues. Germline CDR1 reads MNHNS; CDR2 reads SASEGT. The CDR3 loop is CASTKVSGPNEKLFF. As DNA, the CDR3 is TGTGCCAGCACTAAGGTCTCCGGACCTAATGAAAAACTGTTTTTT.